A single T cell receptor beta chain is shown here with its context. MiXCR, applied by TCRdb to the reads, yields one record per CDR3 protein. Of just under 550,000 distinct CDR3 sequences detected, about 26% appear once; the ten largest clones hold less than 15%. Germline values: CDR1 DFQATT, CDR2 SNEGSKA (reference sequence). There are 16 residues in the CDR3. Deletions cut 5 bases from V and 1 base from J, with 19 bases between. The data were taken from a study of T cell repertoires in cytomegalovirus infection. Across the whole study: Matching HLA type, along with CMV infection, was indicated by public TCR beta signatures.

This chain links TRBV20-1 with TRBJ2-3; D call uncertain. The receptor's source is a human donor in good health (CMV status not recorded). Some clones in this sample may be carry-over from other donors' samples. Sequenced input: PBMCs. This CDR3 reads CSAEPPGREGTDTQYF. CDR3 DNA sequence: TGCAGTGCTGAGCCCCCCGGACGCGAGGGCACAGATACGCAGTATTTT.